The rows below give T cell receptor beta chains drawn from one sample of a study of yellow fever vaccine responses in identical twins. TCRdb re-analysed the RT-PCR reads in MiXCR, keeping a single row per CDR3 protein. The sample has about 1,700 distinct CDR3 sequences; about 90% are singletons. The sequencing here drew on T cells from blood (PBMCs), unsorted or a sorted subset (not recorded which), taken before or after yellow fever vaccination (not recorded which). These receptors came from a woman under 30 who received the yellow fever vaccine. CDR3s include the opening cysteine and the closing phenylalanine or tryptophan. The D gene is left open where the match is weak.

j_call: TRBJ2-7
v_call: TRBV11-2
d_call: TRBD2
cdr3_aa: CASVVTSGFYEQYF
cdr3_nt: TGTGCCAGCGTCGTCACTAGCGGGTTCTACGAGCAGTACTTC

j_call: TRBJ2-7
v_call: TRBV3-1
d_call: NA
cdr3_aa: CASSQAGVSYEQYF
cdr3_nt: TGTGCCAGCAGCCAAGCAGGGGTCTCCTACGAGCAGTACTTC

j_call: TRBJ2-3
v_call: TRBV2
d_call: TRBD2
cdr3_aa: CASSGLAGADTQYF
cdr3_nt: TGTGCCAGCAGTGGACTAGCGGGAGCAGATACGCAGTATTTT

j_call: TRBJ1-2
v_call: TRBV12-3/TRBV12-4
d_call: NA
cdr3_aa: CASSRDDRNNNYGYTF
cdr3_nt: TGTGCCAGCAGTCGTGACGACAGAAACAATAACTATGGCTACACCTTC

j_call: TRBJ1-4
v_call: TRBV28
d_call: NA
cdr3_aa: CASTPTHEKLFF
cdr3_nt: TGTGCCAGCACCCCTACCCACGAAAAACTGTTTTTT

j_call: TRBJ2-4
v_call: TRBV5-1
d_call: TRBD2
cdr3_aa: CASSATSGRDVKNIQYF
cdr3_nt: TGCGCCAGCAGCGCGACTAGCGGGAGGGATGTCAAAAACATTCAGTACTTC

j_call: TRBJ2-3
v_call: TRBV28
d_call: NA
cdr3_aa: CASSSLGETDTQYF
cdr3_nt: TGTGCCAGCAGTTCCCTGGGGGAGACAGATACGCAGTATTTT

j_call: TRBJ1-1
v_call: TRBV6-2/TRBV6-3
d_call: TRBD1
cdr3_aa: CASSYPGTGMNTEAFF
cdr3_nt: TGTGCCAGCAGTTACCCCGGGACAGGGATGAACACTGAAGCTTTCTTT

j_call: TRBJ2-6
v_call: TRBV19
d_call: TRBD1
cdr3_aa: CASTGGSGANVLTF
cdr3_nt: TGTGCCAGTACAGGGGGCTCTGGGGCCAACGTCCTGACTTTC

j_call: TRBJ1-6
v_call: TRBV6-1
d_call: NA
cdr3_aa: CASNLEDSETYNSPLHF
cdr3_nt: TGTGCCAGCAACCTCGAAGACAGCGAGACCTATAATTCACCCCTCCACTTT

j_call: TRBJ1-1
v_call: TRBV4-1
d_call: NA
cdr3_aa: CASSQVQGRDTEAFF
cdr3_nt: TGCGCCAGCAGCCAAGTTCAGGGTCGGGACACTGAAGCTTTCTTT

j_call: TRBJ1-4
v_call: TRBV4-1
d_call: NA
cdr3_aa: CASSQPGTTNEKLFF
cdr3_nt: TGCGCCAGCAGCCAACCAGGAACAACTAATGAAAAACTGTTTTTT

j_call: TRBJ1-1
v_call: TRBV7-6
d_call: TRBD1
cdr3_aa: CASSAGQATEAFF
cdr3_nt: TGTGCCAGCAGCGCAGGACAGGCCACTGAAGCTTTCTTT

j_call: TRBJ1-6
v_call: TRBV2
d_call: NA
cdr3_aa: CASSESGNSPLHF
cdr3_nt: TGTGCCAGCAGTGAATCTGGGAACTCACCCCTCCACTTT

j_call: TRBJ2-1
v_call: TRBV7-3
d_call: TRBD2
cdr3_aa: CASSLYASGGALNEQFF
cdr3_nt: TGTGCCAGCAGCTTATATGCTAGCGGGGGGGCTTTGAATGAGCAGTTCTTC

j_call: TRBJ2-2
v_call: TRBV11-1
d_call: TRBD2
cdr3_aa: CASSSLAGGRSGELFF
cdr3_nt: TGTGCCAGCAGCTCTTTAGCGGGGGGCCGGTCCGGGGAGCTGTTTTTT

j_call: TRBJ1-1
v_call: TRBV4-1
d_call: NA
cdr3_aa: CASSQDQMGVSIMNTEAFF
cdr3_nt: TGCGCCAGCAGCCAAGATCAGATGGGGGTTTCGATCATGAACACTGAAGCTTTCTTT

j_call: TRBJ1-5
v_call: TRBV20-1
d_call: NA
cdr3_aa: CSARDGMGTLNQPQHF
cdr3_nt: TGCAGTGCTAGAGATGGGATGGGCACCTTAAATCAGCCCCAGCATTTT